The subject of this entry is one T cell receptor beta chain. Its cognate antigen is unknown. This specimen comes from a study of cytomegalovirus exposure and HLA in healthy donors. General study points: Trimming of TCR beta V- and J-genes showed a link, identified in a later analysis, to a missense DCLRE1C variant. In a later analysis, an Asian-associated ancestry cluster reportedly showed fewer N-insertions than the roughly 710-donor mean.

The germline V and J ends were trimmed by 5 bases and 2 bases, with 9 bases remaining between them. This CDR3 contains 14 residues. Germline CDR1 and CDR2: MDHEN and SYDVKM. Primers included in the PCR were 60 Vbeta and 13 Jbeta primers. Sequencing was performed with immunoSEQ multiplex PCR; in TCRdb, only in-frame clones are kept and a portion is missing. This table has more than 80,000 clones, about two thirds appearing once. This receptor was identified in a boy younger than 18 in good health and CMV-seronegative. The chain links TRBV28 to TRBJ2-2; D is undetermined. The sample consisted of PBMCs. Written as DNA, the CDR3 is TGTGCCAGCAGTCCACCTACCAACACCGGGGAGCTGTTTTTT. This gives the protein CASSPPTNTGELFF.